The 23 T cell receptor beta chains below were found in one sample sequenced in a study of blood T cell repertoires in COVID-19. Sequencing used immunoSEQ multiplex PCR; TCRdb keeps in-frame clones, though not all of them. Found here are under 250,000 clones, 92% of them singletons; the top ten hold around 1.2%. The sequenced material came from peripheral blood. The origin of the receptors is a man younger than 40 with acute or convalescent COVID-19.

This rearrangement joins TRBV28 to TRBJ1-5; D remains ambiguous. Germline V gives CDR1 MDHEN, CDR2 SYDVKM. Trimming took 7 bases from V and 7 from J, leaving 14 bases between them. The CDR3 consists of 13 residues. The CDR3 is CASNMGRSQPQHF. As DNA, the CDR3 is TGTGCCAGCAACATGGGCCGTTCGCAGCCCCAGCATTTT.

This sequence joins TRBV6-5 and TRBJ2-1; 12 bases are shared with TRBD2. The CDR3 length is 16 residues. V shed 4 bases and J 3 bases; nucleotides not matched to a gene: 4. Germline CDR1 MNHEY, CDR2 SVGAGI. The CDR3 DNA follows: TGTGCCAGCAGTTCCCCGACTAGCGGGGGCTACAATGAGCAGTTCTTC. This encodes CASSSPTSGGYNEQFF.

The gene calls are TRBV19 and TRBJ2-3; D possibly corresponds to TRBD2 (6 bases). This CDR3 comprises 15 residues. V was trimmed by 1 base and J by 6 bases, leaving 14 bases between them. Germline values: CDR1 LNHDA, CDR2 SQIVND (reference sequence). The CDR3 DNA follows: TGTGCCAGTAGTATAGGAGGAGGGCTCGGGGATACGCAGTATTTT. This codes for CASSIGGGLGDTQYF.

The chain couples TRBV15 to TRBJ2-1; 8 bases map to TRBD2. The ends lost 0 bases at V and 8 bases at J; junction bases unmatched: 6. Germline V gives CDR1 LNHNV, CDR2 YYDKDF (reference sequence). The CDR3 has 15 residues. The CDR3 DNA reads TGTGCCACCAGCAGAGAACTAGCGGAAGGGCATGAGCAGTTCTTC. Amino acid sequence: CATSRELAEGHEQFF.

This chain uses TRBV30 with TRBJ1-5; a possible D gene is TRBD1 (6 bases). V lost 2 bases and J 1 base, leaving 6 bases between the germline ends. CDR1 is GTSNPN, CDR2 SVGIG, per germline (reference sequence). There are 13 residues in the CDR3. CDR3 DNA sequence: TGTGCCTGGAGTACAGGGAGCAATCAGCCCCAGCATTTT. Its translation is CAWSTGSNQPQHF.

V and J are TRBV10-3 and TRBJ1-4, with D possibly TRBD1 on 5 matching bases. Germline V gene sequence: CDR1 ENHRY, CDR2 SYGVKD. The CDR3 runs 12 residues. V was shortened by 7 bases and J by 4 bases, with 7 bases between the two germline ends. The CDR3: CAIKGNNEKLFF. CDR3 coding DNA: TGTGCCATCAAGGGGAATAATGAAAAACTGTTTTTT.

The chain employs TRBV30 and TRBJ2-5, with 7 bases that match TRBD1. V gave up 7 bases and J gave up 5 bases; unmatched junction bases: 13. The length of the CDR3 is 14 residues. Germline V gives CDR1 GTSNPN, CDR2 SVGIG (reference sequence). CDR3 protein: CAYNDRDPTETQYF. The CDR3, as DNA: TGTGCCTATAATGACAGGGACCCAACGGAGACCCAGTACTTC.

The J gene is TRBJ2-3, the V gene TRBV5-1; perhaps TRBD2 as D (6 bases). The CDR3 loop spans 13 amino acids. The germline CDR1 and CDR2 sequences are SGHRS and YFSETQ. V was trimmed by 4 bases and J by 2 bases, leaving 8 bases between them. CDR3 protein: CASSRGLTDTQYF. For the CDR3, the DNA is TGCGCCAGCAGCCGGGGACTCACAGATACGCAGTATTTT.

The chain combines TRBV9 with TRBJ1-2; D unclear. The CDR3 runs to 13 residues. Germline V gene data show CDR1 as SGDLS and CDR2 as YYNGEE. V was cut by 0 bases and J by 7 bases, with 10 bases left in between. The CDR3 DNA reads TGTGCCAGCAGCGTAGAAGCCGCGAGTGGCTACACCTTC. Amino acid sequence: CASSVEAASGYTF.

V and J are TRBV6-5 and TRBJ2-7; D call uncertain. The CDR3 spans 13 residues. Trimming removed 5 bases at V and 9 bases at J, with 17 bases between. Germline-derived CDR1 and CDR2 are MNHEY and SVGAGI. CDR3 nucleotides: TGTGCCAGCAGTACCCCTCGTCGACTCCCGCAGTACTTC. Translation gives CASSTPRRLPQYF.

This clone was observed a single time. V is TRBV7-2 and J is TRBJ1-5; 8 nucleotides align to TRBD1. The trim removed 2 bases at V and 16 bases at J, leaving 7 bases unmatched. Germline-derived CDR1 and CDR2 are SGHTA and FQGNSA. The CDR3 is 12 amino acids. In DNA form, the CDR3 reads TGTGCCAGCAGCTTAAACGGACAGGGAGGTCATTTT. This encodes CASSLNGQGGHF. Supplemented by reference TRBV7-2 and TRBJ1-5, the full variable domain reads GAGVSQSPSNKVTEKGKDVELRCDPISGHTALYWYRQSLGQGLEFLIYFQGNSAPDKSGLPSDRFSAERTGGSVSTLTIQRTQQEDSAVYLCASSLNGQGGHFGDGTRLSIL.

This chain connects TRBV13 to TRBJ2-3; 7 nucleotides align to TRBD2. From germline, CDR1 is PRHDT and CDR2 FYEKMQ (reference sequence). This CDR3 has 16 amino acids. J gave up 2 bases and V 4 bases, and 9 bases lay outside the gene matches. CDR3 coding DNA: TGTGCCAGCAGCTCCAGCGGGGCGTTTTCCACAGATACGCAGTATTTT. It is translated as CASSSSGAFSTDTQYF.

This clone was seen only once. The V and J genes are TRBV28 and TRBJ2-2; 8 nucleotides match TRBD1. V dropped 6 bases and J dropped 8; count of bases not matched to a gene: 14. The CDR3 is 16 residues long. From germline, CDR1 is MDHEN and CDR2 SYDVKM. The CDR3 protein is CASSSVFDRGRGELFF. DNA of the CDR3: TGTGCCAGCAGCTCCGTGTTTGACAGGGGAAGGGGGGAGCTGTTTTTT.

This CDR3 reads CARSLVRWLSPLHF. As DNA, the CDR3 is TGTGCCAGAAGCTTAGTGCGATGGTTATCTCCCCTCCACTTT. The chain couples TRBV7-5 to TRBJ1-6. TRBV7-5 is designated a pseudogene. The CDR3 has 14 amino acids.

The chain uses TRBV7-3 and TRBJ2-2; maybe TRBD2 (5 bases). V shed 6 bases and J shed 5 bases, with 10 bases lying between them. The CDR3 consists of 13 residues. The germline V gene has CDR1 SGHTA and CDR2 FQGTGA. The CDR3 region has the DNA TGTGCCAGCAGAAAAAGCGGTACCGGGGAGCTGTTTTTT. Its protein is CASRKSGTGELFF.

This chain uses TRBV5-1 with TRBJ1-4, with 7 positions matching TRBD1. V was clipped by 4 bases and J by 7 bases; unmatched bases: 7. Germline CDR1 is SGHRS and CDR2 is YFSETQ. The CDR3 runs 14 residues. CDR3 DNA: TGCGCCAGCAGCCTAGGGACAGCCCCTGAAAAACTGTTTTTT. Its protein is CASSLGTAPEKLFF.

V is TRBV27 and J is TRBJ2-2; no reliable D call. The germline V and J ends were trimmed by 2 bases and 7 bases, with 5 bases remaining between them. This CDR3 is 12 amino acids long. CDR1 and CDR2 (germline): MNHEY, SMNVEV (reference sequence). CDR3 residues: CASSLVYGELFF. CDR3 in DNA: TGTGCCAGCAGTTTAGTGTACGGGGAGCTGTTTTTT.

V is TRBV6-5 and J is TRBJ2-5; possible D gene TRBD1, 6 bases. CDR1 and CDR2 (germline): MNHEY, SVGAGI. The CDR3 has 14 residues. V was trimmed by 6 bases and J by 7 bases, leaving 18 bases between them. The CDR3 sequence is CASSSSRGWGTQYF. The DNA for the CDR3 is TGTGCCAGCAGCTCATCCAGGGGCTGGGGGACCCAGTACTTC.

This sequence joins TRBV11-3 and TRBJ1-1; tentative D call: TRBD1 (6 bases). V lost 1 base to trimming and J lost 1 base, with 19 bases between them. CDR1 SGHNT and CDR2 YENEEA come from the germline V gene. The CDR3 covers 18 residues. The CDR3 is CASSLVRRGLVPNTEAFF. The CDR3 region has the DNA TGTGCCAGCAGCTTAGTCCGGCGGGGGCTTGTTCCGAACACTGAAGCTTTCTTT.

The chain uses TRBV11-2 and TRBJ1-1; D not resolved. The CDR3 runs 15 residues. CDR1 is SGHAT, CDR2 FQNNGV, per germline. Trimming removed 2 bases at V and 0 bases at J, with 10 bases between. The CDR3 region is CASSLRLRVNTEAFF. The DNA of the CDR3 is TGTGCCAGCAGCTTAAGATTGCGTGTGAACACTGAAGCTTTCTTT.

V usage is TRBV6-5 and J usage is TRBJ2-7; 10 bases align to TRBD1. The CDR3 is 13 residues long. The V gene end was trimmed by 6 bases and the J gene end by 6 bases; junction bases not matched to a gene: 5. Germline V gene sequence: CDR1 MNHEY, CDR2 SVGAGI. CDR3 residues: CASRPRTGGEQYF. The CDR3 nucleotides are TGTGCCAGCAGACCCAGGACAGGGGGCGAGCAGTACTTC.

The chain recombines TRBV2 with TRBJ1-5; 7 nucleotides line up with TRBD1. Germline V gives CDR1 SNHLY, CDR2 FYNNEI. V shed 5 bases and J 7 bases; nucleotides not matched to a gene: 5. The CDR3 has 13 amino acids. For the CDR3, the DNA is TGTGCCAGCAGTTCATCAGGGGGACAGCCCCAGCATTTT. Protein product: CASSSSGGQPQHF.

V is TRBV28 and J is TRBJ1-5, with TRBD1 as a possible D gene (5 bases). CDR3 size: 15 residues. The germline V gene has CDR1 MDHEN and CDR2 SYDVKM. Trimming pared 11 bases from V and 3 bases from J, leaving 20 bases between. Here the CDR3 DNA reads TGTGCCGCGGGGGTAGAGACAGCGGACAATCAGCCCCAGCATTTT. This encodes CAAGVETADNQPQHF.